This entry lists 28 T cell receptor beta chains sequenced from one sample in a study of human T cells and chemical hapten exposure. The time point here: pre-sensitization, week 0. Treatment reported: therapeutic diphenylcyclopropenone sensitization with weekly scalp DPC. TCRdb analysed the RACE reads with MiXCR anew, one entry per CDR3 protein. This table holds 180,000 or so distinct CDR3 sequences, around 30% found once. The source was whole blood, collected in connection with sensitization to the hapten diphenylcyclopropenone (DPC). The receptors originated from a woman aged 25 to 39 with alopecia areata. Some clones in this sample may be carry-over from other donors' samples.

This clonotype has just a few counts. This chain uses TRBV7-9 with TRBJ2-1; tentative D call: TRBD2 (6 bases). This CDR3 has 16 amino acids. Germline V lookup: CDR1 SEHNR, CDR2 FQNEAQ (reference sequence). Between the trimmed V and J ends, which lost 5 bases and 7 bases, there was a span of 21 bases. CDR3 DNA: TGTGCCAGCAGCGGAGGACTGGGCGGGGCGTATAATGAGCAGTTCTTC. Translation: CASSGGLGGAYNEQFF.

The V and J genes are TRBV7-2 and TRBJ1-4; weak D call: TRBD1 (5 bases). The CDR3 has 13 residues. Germline CDR1 and CDR2: SGHTA and FQGNSA. V lost 3 bases and J 8 bases, leaving 10 bases between the germline ends. CDR3 amino acids: CASSLRRGEKLFF. Here the CDR3 DNA reads TGTGCCAGCAGCTTGAGGCGGGGGGAAAAACTGTTTTTT.

The rearrangement uses TRBV11-1 and TRBJ2-3; the match to TRBD1 covers 12 bases. With V trimmed by 4 bases and J by 3 bases, 8 bases remained unmatched. The CDR3 contains 17 residues. The germline V gene has CDR1 SGHAT and CDR2 FQDESV (reference sequence). The CDR3 sequence: CASSSQGQGAGTDTQYF. The CDR3 DNA follows: TGTGCCAGCAGCTCACAGGGACAGGGGGCAGGAACAGATACGCAGTATTTT. Based on the CDR3 plus reference TRBV11-1 and TRBJ2-3, the full variable domain is EAEVAQSPRYKITEKSQAVAFWCDPISGHATLYWYRQILGQGPELLVQFQDESVVDDSQLPKDRFSAERLKGVDSTLKIQPAELGDSAMYLCASSSQGQGAGTDTQYFGPGTRLTVL.

This clonotype was seen only a few times. J is TRBJ1-2 and V is TRBV4-1, with D unresolved. Trimming shortened V by 0 bases and J by 5 bases, and 7 bases separated the two germline ends. Per germline, CDR1 MGHRA and CDR2 YSYEKL. This CDR3 spans 13 amino acids. The chain's CDR3 is CASSQDEEYGYTF. The DNA of the CDR3 is TGCGCCAGCAGCCAAGATGAGGAGTATGGCTACACCTTC.

The chain couples TRBV28 to TRBJ2-5, with a possible D match to TRBD1 (5 bases). Germline V gene sequence: CDR1 MDHEN, CDR2 SYDVKM. The CDR3 totals 14 residues. Trimming left V 2 bases short and J 5 bases short, with 12 bases between. Here the CDR3 reads CASSLDQGRETQYF. The DNA for the CDR3 is TGTGCCAGCAGTTTAGACCAGGGCCGGGAGACCCAGTACTTC.

This clonotype has more than one count but fewer than ten. The rearrangement links TRBV4-2 to TRBJ2-3, with 8 bases aligning to TRBD2. Looked up from germline, CDR1 is LGHNA and CDR2 is YNFKEQ. The CDR3 loop spans 17 amino acids. Trimming at V came to 0 bases and at J to 2 bases, leaving 7 bases not matched to a gene. Written as DNA, the CDR3 is TGTGCCAGCAGCCAAGAGGGAAGCGGGAGTTCCACAGATACGCAGTATTTT. The encoded protein is CASSQEGSGSSTDTQYF.

This clonotype appeared a few times. The chain links TRBV28 to TRBJ1-5; D gene ambiguous. V was shortened by 2 bases and J by 2 bases, with 16 bases between the two germline ends. The CDR3 covers 17 residues. CDR1 and CDR2 (germline): MDHEN, SYDVKM. CDR3 coding DNA: TGTGCCAGCAGTTTACCGTCCGGCAGTGGGGGCAATCAGCCCCAGCATTTT. Encoded protein: CASSLPSGSGGNQPQHF.

The sample holds many counts of this clonotype. The chain links TRBV7-3 to TRBJ1-2, with 7 bases fitting TRBD1. The CDR3 is 13 residues long. The germline gives CDR1 SGHTA, CDR2 FQGTGA. J lost 4 bases, V lost 5 bases, and 4 bases had no gene match. For the CDR3, the DNA is TGTGCCAGCAGCCTTGACAGGGCCTATGGCTACACCTTC. Its protein is CASSLDRAYGYTF.

J is TRBJ2-7 and V is TRBV28, with D unclear. The CDR3 covers 11 residues. Germline assignment: CDR1 MDHEN and CDR2 SYDVKM. The ends were cut back, 6 bases at V and 3 bases at J, with 6 bases in the middle. CDR3 amino acids: CASRGNYEQYF. The DNA for the CDR3 is TGTGCCAGCAGGGGGAACTACGAGCAGTACTTC.

This clonotype was picked up a small number of times. The CDR3 DNA reads as TGTGCCATCAGTGCTGACACCGGGGAGCTGTTTTTT. This sequence encodes CAISADTGELFF. This rearrangement joins TRBV10-3 to TRBJ2-2, with no clear D. This CDR3 region has 12 residues. Germline-derived CDR1 and CDR2 are ENHRY and SYGVKD. Between the trimmed V and J ends, which lost 4 bases and 3 bases, there was a span of 3 bases.

V usage is TRBV20-1 and J usage is TRBJ1-1; no firm D call. V was shortened by 5 bases and J by 0 bases, with 10 bases between the two germline ends. The germline CDR1 and CDR2 sequences are DFQATT and SNEGSKA (reference sequence). The CDR3 runs to 13 residues. CDR3 sequence: CSASRTLNTEAFF. The CDR3 nucleotides read TGCAGTGCTTCTAGGACTCTGAACACTGAAGCTTTCTTT.

The chain uses TRBV28 and TRBJ2-7; no firm D call. The germline gives CDR1 MDHEN, CDR2 SYDVKM. The CDR3 sequence is 12 residues long. V was clipped by 3 bases and J by 11 bases, with 14 bases between them. CDR3: CASSFRTDTKYF. The DNA for the CDR3 is TGTGCCAGCAGTTTTCGCACCGATACGAAGTACTTC. Complete variable domain (other parts from reference TRBV28 and TRBJ2-7): DVKVTQSSRYLVKRTGEKVFLECVQDMDHENMFWYRQDPGLGLRLIYFSYDVKMKEKGDIPEGYSVSREKKERFSLILESASTNQTSMYLCASSFRTDTKYFGPGTRLTVT.

In this sample, this clonotype turned up a few times. The chain employs TRBV7-2 and TRBJ2-7; D gene unclear. Per the germline V gene, CDR1 is SGHTA and CDR2 is FQGNSA. The ends were cut back, 4 bases at V and 4 bases at J, with 5 bases in the middle. This CDR3 is built from 11 residues. In DNA, the CDR3 is TGTGCCAGCAGCTCCATGTACGAGCAGTACTTC. Amino acids: CASSSMYEQYF.

V gene TRBV9 combines with J gene TRBJ2-7; the match to TRBD1 covers 7 bases. Germline V gene data show CDR1 as SGDLS and CDR2 as YYNGEE. The CDR3 is 14 residues long. The V and J ends lost 3 bases and 2 bases, in that order; junction bases with no gene match: 5. For the CDR3, the DNA is TGTGCCAGCAGCGCTGGACAGGACGCCTACGAGCAGTACTTC. Protein sequence: CASSAGQDAYEQYF.

This sequence joins TRBV29-1 and TRBJ2-7; perhaps D is TRBD1 or TRBD2 (6 bases each). The CDR3 covers 11 residues. Trimming removed 5 bases from V and 5 bases from J, with 10 bases in between. Germline V lookup: CDR1 SQVTM, CDR2 ANQGSEA. The CDR3 here is CSVSGGNEQYF. The CDR3 region has the DNA TGCAGCGTTTCCGGGGGCAACGAGCAGTACTTC.

This clonotype was detected only a few times. V and J are TRBV6-2 or TRBV6-3 and TRBJ1-1; D not certain. There are 17 residues in the CDR3. Per germline, CDR1 MNHEY and CDR2 SVGEGT. V was shortened by 1 base and J by 0 bases, with 15 bases between the two germline ends. The CDR3 is CASSYWAGALVNTEAFF. CDR3 bases: TGTGCCAGCAGTTACTGGGCAGGAGCCTTAGTGAACACTGAAGCTTTCTTT.

The chain joins TRBV7-2 to TRBJ1-2; D uncertain. Germline lookup yields CDR1 SGHTA and CDR2 FQGNSA. This CDR3 spans 14 amino acids. V lost 5 bases, J lost 4 bases, and 14 bases lay in between. The chain's CDR3 is CASSAQRFSYGYTF. CDR3 bases: TGTGCCAGCAGCGCGCAGAGGTTTAGCTATGGCTACACCTTC. The full variable domain, completed using reference TRBV7-2 and TRBJ1-2, is GAGVSQSPSNKVTEKGKDVELRCDPISGHTALYWYRQSLGQGLEFLIYFQGNSAPDKSGLPSDRFSAERTGGSVSTLTIQRTQQEDSAVYLCASSAQRFSYGYTFGSGTRLTVV.

The chain is built from TRBV4-2 and TRBJ2-1; 9 bases fit TRBD2. This CDR3 contains 17 residues. Germline CDR1 and CDR2: LGHNA and YNFKEQ. Unmatched junction bases numbered 7, after V lost 0 bases and J lost 4 bases. This chain's CDR3 is CASSQDAGGPGYNEQFF. CDR3 sequence (DNA): TGTGCCAGCAGCCAAGATGCGGGGGGGCCTGGATACAATGAGCAGTTCTTC.

The V and J genes are TRBV7-2 and TRBJ1-1; TRBD1 is a possible D gene (5 bases). Trimming shortened V by 4 bases and J by 1 base, and 19 bases separated the two germline ends. The CDR3 sequence is 17 residues long. Germline loops: CDR1 SGHTA, CDR2 FQGNSA. Written as DNA, the CDR3 is TGTGCCAGCAGCTCGCCTGAGCACAGGATTTCGAACACTGAAGCTTTCTTT. It yields the protein CASSSPEHRISNTEAFF.

This clonotype was counted many times. The chain combines TRBV3-1 with TRBJ2-3, with D hard to call. CDR1 LGHDT and CDR2 YNNKEL come from the germline V gene (reference sequence). The CDR3 spans 15 residues. The V end lost 4 bases, the J end lost 1 base, and 12 bases lay between the germline ends. CDR3 nucleotide sequence: TGTGCCAGCAGCCTCCCCGGGTACGGCACAGATACGCAGTATTTT. It is translated as CASSLPGYGTDTQYF.

This chain links TRBV5-1 with TRBJ1-2; 8 bases fit TRBD1. The CDR3 is 13 amino acids. The V segment lost 2 bases and the J segment 7 bases; nucleotides outside the gene matches: 4. Germline lookup yields CDR1 SGHRS and CDR2 YFSETQ. The CDR3 DNA is TGCGCCAGCAGCTTCGACAGGGGCGTTGGCTACACCTTC. As protein: CASSFDRGVGYTF.

The rearrangement uses TRBV2 and TRBJ1-1; D is perhaps TRBD1 (5 bases). Germline assignment: CDR1 SNHLY and CDR2 FYNNEI. V was pared by 3 bases and J by 7 bases, with 18 bases between. The CDR3 is 15 residues long. Written as DNA, the CDR3 is TGTGCCAGCAGTGATTTCCCGGAGACAGCCCTTGAAGCTTTCTTT. The encoded protein is CASSDFPETALEAFF.

The chain links TRBV28 to TRBJ1-2, with 8 bases identical to TRBD1. Trimming removed 7 bases from V and 3 bases from J; junction bases left unmatched: 4. This CDR3 comprises 13 residues. Germline CDR1 is MDHEN and CDR2 is SYDVKM. The CDR3 sequence: CASISQGDYGYTF. CDR3 sequence (DNA): TGTGCCAGCATCTCACAGGGGGACTATGGCTACACCTTC.

The chain employs TRBV5-4 and TRBJ2-4; the D is unclear. The CDR3 totals 15 residues. In germline, CDR1 is SGHNT, CDR2 YYREEE (reference sequence). V lost 1 base and J lost 3, with 11 bases in between. The DNA for the CDR3 is TGTGCCAGCAGCTTGATAGGCGTCGACAAAAACATTCAGTACTTC. Translated, it gives CASSLIGVDKNIQYF. The full variable domain, rest sourced from reference TRBV5-4 and TRBJ2-4, is ETGVTQSPTHLIKTRGQQVTLRCSSQSGHNTVSWYQQALGQGPQFIFQYYREEENGRGNFPPRFSGLQFPNYSSELNVNALELDDSALYLCASSLIGVDKNIQYFGAGTRLSVL.

The chain couples TRBV7-2 to TRBJ2-5; tentatively, D is TRBD2 (5 bases). V shed 5 bases and J shed 3 bases, with 13 bases lying between them. This CDR3 is 14 amino acids long. CDR1 SGHTA and CDR2 FQGNSA come from the germline V gene. CDR3 protein: CASSPRPGEETQYF. As DNA, the CDR3 is TGTGCCAGCAGCCCGAGGCCCGGGGAAGAGACCCAGTACTTC.

This chain joins TRBV10-3 and TRBJ1-6; D perhaps matches TRBD1 (5 bases). Trimming pared 7 bases from V and 10 bases from J, leaving 17 bases between. This CDR3 has 14 residues. Germline CDR1 reads ENHRY; CDR2 reads SYGVKD. This CDR3 reads CAINPQGVGSPLHF. The CDR3, as DNA: TGTGCCATCAACCCCCAGGGTGTCGGATCACCCCTCCACTTT.

This rearrangement joins TRBV1 to TRBJ2-3; TRBD2 reflects the table's D call only, with no check against the DNA. TRBV1 is flagged as a pseudogene. The CDR3 spans 17 residues. The CDR3 coding sequence is TGCACCAGCAGCCAAGACAAGGGACTAGCGGGAACAGATACGCAGTATTTT. It codes for CTSSQDKGLAGTDTQYF.

This clonotype was observed at least ten times. This chain uses TRBV12-3 or TRBV12-4 with TRBJ1-2, with 8 bases identical to TRBD1. V lost 1 base, J lost 6 bases, and 7 bases stayed unmatched. The CDR3 is 15 amino acids. This chain's CDR3 is CASSLVTGGLHGYTF. In DNA, the CDR3 is TGTGCCAGCAGTTTAGTAACAGGGGGTCTCCATGGCTACACCTTC.